These T cell receptor beta chains were read from a single sample in a study of regulatory T cells in long-lasting Graves disease. TCRdb ran MiXCR on the multiplex PCR reads and lists one entry per CDR3 protein. The sample has 560,000 or so distinct CDR3 sequences, about 16% seen once; the top ten hold around 12%. These data were also filed under a second study, of T cells in Graves' hyperthyroidism and ophthalmopathy.

Sequenced material: peripheral blood mononuclear cells (PBMCs), taken at new diagnosis, from a patient treated with antithyroid drugs. The receptors were sampled from a man in his late teens or twenties with Graves disease. Each CDR3 is given with its conserved first and last residue.

v_call cdr3_aa
TRBV12-3/TRBV12-4 CASSFYGSTDTQYF
TRBV5-1 CASSWRQVLSSYNSPLHF
TRBV11-3 CASSFSRSTDTQYF
TRBV28 CASSPTGLAGNTGELFF
TRBV29-1 CSVVSGTDTQYF
TRBV20-1 CSARGMQVSQFF
TRBV18 CASSPPPGDSNQPQHF
TRBV11-2 CASSLEGGPGLSSYEQYF
TRBV12-3/TRBV12-4 CASTGLAGGGGELFF
TRBV4-2 CASSRGLADEQYF
TRBV30 CAWSKQGNNEQFF
TRBV29-1 CSVVLTSGNSEQFF
TRBV7-9 CASSLESETQYF
TRBV6-6 CASSYSSWGAYEQYF
TRBV7-6 CASSAEVYNEQFF
TRBV28 CASSLQGLEQYF
TRBV6-1 CASSEAKTGGADTQYF
TRBV9 CASSVSPAEKLFF
TRBV18 CASSPQGGSNTGELFF
TRBV2 CASSVRGTGELFF
TRBV12-3/TRBV12-4 CASSAPGTGGREQYF
TRBV12-3/TRBV12-4 CASSLGPGGKDTEAFF
TRBV7-8 CASSLARRNYGYTF
TRBV7-2 CASSLVPGQGAEAFF
TRBV12-3/TRBV12-4 CASSLVGVPGEQFF
TRBV20-1 CSARLSSEGYEQYF
TRBV7-9 CASSLVAYEQYF
TRBV28 CASSFPAPRTYGYTF